The present T cell receptor beta chain was sequenced within a study of cytomegalovirus exposure and HLA in healthy donors. With regard to this clone: What it binds is unknown.

Whole-study findings and limits: A missense DCLRE1C variant was associated with V- and J-gene trimming of TCR beta chains in a later analysis, and an independent cohort replicated the association.

The primer mix had 60 Vbeta and 13 Jbeta primers. Repertoires were generated with immunoSEQ multiplex PCR, while TCRdb's copy carries only in-frame clones and drops some. Here the sample spans 150,000 to 200,000 clones, approximately 80% being singletons. The origin of this receptor is a woman younger than 35 in good health and CMV-seropositive. Sequenced input: PBMCs.

This chain's CDR3 is CASSFGTHYEQYF. The CDR3 DNA is TGTGCCAGCAGTTTTGGGACACACTACGAGCAGTACTTC. The V call is TRBV6-6, the J call TRBJ2-7, with a tentative D call TRBD1 (6 bases). Germline V gene sequence: CDR1 MNHNY, CDR2 SVGAGI (reference sequence). The V gene lost 4 bases and the J gene lost 3 bases, with 10 bases spanning the gap. This CDR3 has 13 residues.